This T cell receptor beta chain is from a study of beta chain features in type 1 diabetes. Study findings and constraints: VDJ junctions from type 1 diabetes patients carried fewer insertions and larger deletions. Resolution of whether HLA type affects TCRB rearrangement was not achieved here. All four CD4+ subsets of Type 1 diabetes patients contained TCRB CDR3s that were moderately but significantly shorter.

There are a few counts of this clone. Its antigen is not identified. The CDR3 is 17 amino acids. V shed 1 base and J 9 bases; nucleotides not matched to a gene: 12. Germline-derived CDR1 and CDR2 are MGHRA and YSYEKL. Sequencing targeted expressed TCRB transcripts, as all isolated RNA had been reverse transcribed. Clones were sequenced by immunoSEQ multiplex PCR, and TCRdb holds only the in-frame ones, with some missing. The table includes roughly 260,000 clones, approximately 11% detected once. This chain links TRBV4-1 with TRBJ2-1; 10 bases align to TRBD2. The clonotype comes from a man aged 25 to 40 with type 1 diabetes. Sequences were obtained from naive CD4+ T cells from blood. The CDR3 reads CASSQGDRAGGLSEQFF. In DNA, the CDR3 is TGCGCCAGCAGCCAAGGAGACAGAGCGGGGGGGCTCAGTGAGCAGTTCTTC.